The sequence of this T cell receptor beta chain was determined in a study of shared clonotypes between healthy human individuals. Generated by immunoSEQ multiplex PCR, the TCRdb table keeps only in-frame clones and is missing some. This table has roughly 2.1 million clones, around 93% appearing once. Naive CD8 cells lacked CD45RO and underwent positive selection for CCR7, leaving out terminally differentiated effector memory CD45RA+ cells. About this clone: No antigen is known for it.

Study-wide findings and caveats: All-four-donor shared clonotypes had higher generation probabilities than non-shared clonotypes did.

The receptor comes from a man aged 18 to 29 in good health. Some clones in this sample may be carry-over from other donors' samples. The sample comprised naive CD8+ T cells from PBMCs.

CDR3 sequence (DNA): TGTGCCAGCAGTTCGTCAACAGGGGTTCCAGAGACCCAGTACTTC. It codes for CASSSSTGVPETQYF. V usage is TRBV27 and J usage is TRBJ2-5, with TRBD1 matching 7 bases. There are 15 residues in the CDR3. Germline CDR1 is MNHEY and CDR2 is SMNVEV (reference sequence). The V segment lost 4 bases and the J segment 4 bases; nucleotides outside the gene matches: 9.